The rows below give T cell receptor beta chains drawn from one sample of a study of blood T cell repertoires in COVID-19. Clones were sequenced by immunoSEQ multiplex PCR, and TCRdb holds only the in-frame ones, with some missing. The table shows roughly 280,000 clones, with roughly 86% occurring only once. Source material: peripheral blood. These receptors originate from a man between 35 and 55 years old with active or convalescent COVID-19. Both conserved end residues are part of each CDR3. D genes are given only for firm matches. The listing skips clone size in some rows; elsewhere it reads once, few, many or a size class.

d_call	clone_size	v_call	j_call	cdr3_nt	cdr3_aa
NA	NA	TRBV30	TRBJ1-1	TGTGCCTGGAACCGGGACACTGAACCTCTCGAAGCTTTCTTT	CAWNRDTEPLEAFF
NA	NA	TRBV7-6	TRBJ2-1	TGTGCCAGCAGCTTCGGGGGACCTTACAATGAGCAGTTCTTC	CASSFGGPYNEQFF
TRBD1	NA	TRBV6-6	TRBJ1-5	TGTGCCAGCAGGGGGGGACAGGGGGCCTATCAGCCCCAGCATTTT	CASRGGQGAYQPQHF
NA	NA	TRBV7-9	TRBJ1-3	TGTGCCAGCAGCTTAGGTACAGGGTCAATCGGAAACACCATATATTTT	CASSLGTGSIGNTIYF
NA	NA	TRBV7-6	TRBJ2-7	TGTGCCAGCAGAGCAACCGGGACATCCGAGCAGTACTTC	CASRATGTSEQYF
NA	NA	TRBV6-1	TRBJ1-1	TGTGCCAGCAGTGACAGGACAAACACTGAAGCTTTCTTT	CASSDRTNTEAFF
NA	NA	TRBV7-2	TRBJ1-3	TGTGCCAGCAGCGCCGACCAGGGTACCTCTGGAAACACCATATATTTT	CASSADQGTSGNTIYF
TRBD1	NA	TRBV12-5	TRBJ2-5	TGTGCTAGTGGTTTGTACCTCGGACAGGGGGCCCGAGAGACCCAGTACTTC	CASGLYLGQGARETQYF
TRBD1	NA	TRBV2	TRBJ1-5	TGTGCCAGCAGTGAGACAGCAGGGGGTCATCAGCCCCAGCATTTT	CASSETAGGHQPQHF
NA	NA	TRBV5-6	TRBJ2-3	TGTGCCAGCAGCTTGGGCACCTACACAGATACGCAGTATTTT	CASSLGTYTDTQYF
TRBD1	NA	TRBV13	TRBJ2-1	TGTGCCAGCAAATGGGGGACAGGGATTGATGAGCAGTTCTTC	CASKWGTGIDEQFF
NA	NA	TRBV7-3	TRBJ2-2	TGTGCCAGCAGCCGTGCGACGGGATCGAACACCGGGGAGCTGTTTTTT	CASSRATGSNTGELFF
TRBD1	NA	TRBV4-1	TRBJ2-7	TGCGCCAGCAGTCCGGGACAGGGAGAATACGAGCAGTACTTC	CASSPGQGEYEQYF
NA	NA	TRBV7-3	TRBJ1-1	TGTGCCAGCCGATTGAAGGGGGACGACACTGAAGCTTTCTTT	CASRLKGDDTEAFF
NA	NA	TRBV6-5	TRBJ2-7	TGTGCCAGCAGTTACTTACCGAGCAGGGGAACTTACGAGCAGTACTTC	CASSYLPSRGTYEQYF
NA	NA	TRBV24-1	TRBJ2-1	TGTGCCACCAGTGATCTGGACTCCGACAATGAGCAGTTCTTC	CATSDLDSDNEQFF
TRBD1	once	TRBV29-1	TRBJ1-1	TGCAGCGTTGCGGGGATGGGACAGGGGGCTTTCTTT	CSVAGMGQGAFF
TRBD2	NA	TRBV4-1	TRBJ2-3	TGCGCCAGCAGCAGTCCTAGCGGGGTCGATACGCAGTATTTT	CASSSPSGVDTQYF
TRBD1	NA	TRBV18	TRBJ1-1	TGTGCCAGCTCACCCCCGGGGACAGGGGGAATCGGAAACACTGAAGCTTTCTTT	CASSPPGTGGIGNTEAFF
NA	NA	TRBV10-3	TRBJ2-1	TGTGCCATCCAGGGTTCCAATGAGCAGTTCTTC	CAIQGSNEQFF
TRBD2	NA	TRBV4-1	TRBJ2-2	TGCGCCAGCAGCCAGGTCAGACTAGCGGGATCATGGGGGGAGCTGTTTTTT	CASSQVRLAGSWGELFF
TRBD1	NA	TRBV7-2	TRBJ2-3	TGTGCCAGCAGCGTTGGGACAGCTAGCACAGATACGCAGTATTTT	CASSVGTASTDTQYF
NA	once	TRBV6-1	TRBJ2-1	TGTGCCAGCAGTGAAAGGACTCGTTCCTACAATGAGCAGTTCTTC	CASSERTRSYNEQFF
NA	NA	TRBV6-5	TRBJ2-1	TGTGCCAGCAGTTACGCGCTAGCGAATGAGCAGTTCTTC	CASSYALANEQFF
TRBD2	NA	TRBV10-1	TRBJ2-3	TGCGCCAGCAGTGAGGGACTAGCGGTAGCAGATACGCAGTATTTT	CASSEGLAVADTQYF
NA	NA	TRBV30	TRBJ2-1	TGTGCCTGGAGTGACGGGAATGAGCAGTTCTTC	CAWSDGNEQFF
NA	NA	TRBV6-1	TRBJ1-1	TGTGCCAGTAGTGATGGCCGTTACACTGAAGCTTTCTTT	CASSDGRYTEAFF
TRBD1	few	TRBV19	TRBJ1-5	TGTGCCAGTAGGGACGACGGCAGGGGGATGGGTCAGCCCCAGCATTTT	CASRDDGRGMGQPQHF
NA	NA	TRBV6-5	TRBJ1-1	TGTGCCAGCGGGGGGTGGGCTGAAGCTTTCTTT	CASGGWAEAFF
NA	NA	TRBV24-1	TRBJ1-2	TGTGCCACCTCTCCGGCGGACTATGGCTACACCTTC	CATSPADYGYTF
NA	once	TRBV5-6	TRBJ1-4	TGTGCCAGCAGCTTATACAGGGTCGCGGGAAAACTGTTTTTT	CASSLYRVAGKLFF
NA	NA	TRBV5-1	TRBJ1-2	TGCGCCAGCAGCTCCGGAGGACGAAATAACTATGGCTACACCTTC	CASSSGGRNNYGYTF
TRBD1	once	TRBV5-1	TRBJ2-7	TGCGCCAGCAGCCTGGTGGACAGGGGAATAAACGAGCAGTACTTC	CASSLVDRGINEQYF
TRBD1	few	TRBV2	TRBJ1-4	TGTGCCAGCAGTGGATCAGGGGGAAGGGTTGAAAAACTGTTTTTT	CASSGSGGRVEKLFF
TRBD2	NA	TRBV28	TRBJ2-5	TGTGCCAGCAGTTTATTGGCTCGGGGAGGGGAAGAGACCCAGTACTTC	CASSLLARGGEETQYF
NA	NA	TRBV7-7	TRBJ1-1	TGTGCTAGCAGCCGCGATTCGAACACTGAAGCTTTCTTT	CASSRDSNTEAFF
NA	few	TRBV5-1	TRBJ1-2	TGCGCCAGCAGCTTGGGGGGAGCTAACTATGGCTACACCTTC	CASSLGGANYGYTF
NA	NA	TRBV6-5	TRBJ2-1	TGTGCCAGCGCCCCTCTGAGGAGTCCCTACAATGAGCAGTTCTTC	CASAPLRSPYNEQFF
TRBD1	NA	TRBV27	TRBJ1-1	TGTGCCAGCAGTTTAGGCCCCACAGGGGTGAGCGCTGAAGCTTTCTTT	CASSLGPTGVSAEAFF
NA	NA	TRBV30	TRBJ1-3	TGTGCCTGGAGTGTAGGGGCAAGAGGAAACACCATATATTTT	CAWSVGARGNTIYF
TRBD1	NA	TRBV11-1	TRBJ1-1	TGTGCCAGCAGTTTCCGGGGGCAGGGGGCATCCGGAGCTTTCTTT	CASSFRGQGASGAFF
TRBD2	NA	TRBV2	TRBJ2-1	TGTGCCAGCAGGGATACAAGCGGGAGGGCCATTGGGGAGCAGTTCTTC	CASRDTSGRAIGEQFF
NA	once	TRBV5-1	TRBJ2-3	TGCGCCAGCAGCTTGGGGACAGGCACAGATACGCAGTATTTT	CASSLGTGTDTQYF
NA	NA	TRBV28	TRBJ1-1	TGTGCCAGCAGGCCACATCGGGGGGCCACTGAAGCTTTCTTT	CASRPHRGATEAFF
TRBD1	NA	TRBV23-1	TRBJ2-7	TGCGCCAGCAGTCAAGGGACAGGGGGCGCCTACGAGCAGTACTTC	CASSQGTGGAYEQYF
TRBD2	NA	TRBV27	TRBJ2-7	TGTGCCAGCAGTTTGGGGGGGAACGAGCAGTACTTC	CASSLGGNEQYF
NA	NA	TRBV28	TRBJ1-4	TGTGCCAGCAGTTTAGAGGTTAATAATGAAAAACTGTTTTTT	CASSLEVNNEKLFF
NA	NA	TRBV30	TRBJ2-7	TGTGCCTGGAGTGAGGGGAGGAATTACGAGCAGTACTTC	CAWSEGRNYEQYF
NA	NA	TRBV7-2	TRBJ2-3	TGTGCCAGCAGCTTAGACCGGGGTACCGACACAGATACGCAGTATTTT	CASSLDRGTDTDTQYF
NA	NA	TRBV28	TRBJ2-1	TGTGCCAGCAGCCCCGGGATTTTTTACAATGAGCAGTTCTTC	CASSPGIFYNEQFF
TRBD2	NA	TRBV7-9	TRBJ2-3	TGTGCCAGCAGTCGGACTAGCGCTAGCACAGATACGCAGTATTTT	CASSRTSASTDTQYF
NA	NA	TRBV27	TRBJ1-4	TGTGCCAGCAGTCTCCAGGGTACTAATGAAAAACTGTTTTTT	CASSLQGTNEKLFF
TRBD2	NA	TRBV9	TRBJ2-1	TGTGCCAGCAGCGTTACCGGGACTAGCGGGAGGAGTGGGAATGAGCAGTTCTTC	CASSVTGTSGRSGNEQFF